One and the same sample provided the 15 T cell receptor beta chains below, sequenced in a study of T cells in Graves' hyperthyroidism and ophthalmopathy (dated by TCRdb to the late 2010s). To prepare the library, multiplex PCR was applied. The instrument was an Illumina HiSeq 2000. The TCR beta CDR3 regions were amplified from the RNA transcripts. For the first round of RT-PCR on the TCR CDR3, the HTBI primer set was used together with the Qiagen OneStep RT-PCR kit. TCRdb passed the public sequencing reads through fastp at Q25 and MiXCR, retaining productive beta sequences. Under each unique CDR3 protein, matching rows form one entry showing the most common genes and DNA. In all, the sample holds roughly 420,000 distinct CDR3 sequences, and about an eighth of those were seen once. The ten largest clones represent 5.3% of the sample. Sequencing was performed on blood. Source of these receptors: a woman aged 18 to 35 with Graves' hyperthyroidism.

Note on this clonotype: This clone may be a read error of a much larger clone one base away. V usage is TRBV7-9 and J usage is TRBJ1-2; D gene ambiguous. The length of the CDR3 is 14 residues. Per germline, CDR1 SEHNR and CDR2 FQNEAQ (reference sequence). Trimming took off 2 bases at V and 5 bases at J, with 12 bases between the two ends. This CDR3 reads CASSLMDGGYGYTF. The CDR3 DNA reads TGTGCCAGCAGCTTAATGGATGGAGGGTATGGCTACACCTTC.

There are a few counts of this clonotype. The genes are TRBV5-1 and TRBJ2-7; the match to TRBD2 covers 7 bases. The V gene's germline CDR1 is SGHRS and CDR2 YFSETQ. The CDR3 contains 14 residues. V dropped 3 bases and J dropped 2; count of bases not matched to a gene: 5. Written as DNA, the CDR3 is TGCGCCAGCAGCTCTAGCGGAGGCGCCTACGAGCAGTACTTC. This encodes CASSSSGGAYEQYF.

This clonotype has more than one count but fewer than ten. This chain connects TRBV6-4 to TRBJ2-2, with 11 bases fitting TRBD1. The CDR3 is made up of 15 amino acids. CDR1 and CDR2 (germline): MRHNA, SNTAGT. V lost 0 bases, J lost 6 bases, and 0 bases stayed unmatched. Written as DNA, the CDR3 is TGTGCCAGCAGTGACTCGGGACAGGGGGCCGGGGAGCTGTTTTTT. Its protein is CASSDSGQGAGELFF.

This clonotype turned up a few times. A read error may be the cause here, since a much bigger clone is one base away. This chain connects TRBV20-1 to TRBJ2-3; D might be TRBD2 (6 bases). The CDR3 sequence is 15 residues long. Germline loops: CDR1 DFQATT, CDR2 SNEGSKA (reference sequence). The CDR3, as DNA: TGCAGTGCCGTTCCGGGACTGGGGTCGCGGGATATGCAGTATTTT. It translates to CSAVPGLGSRDMQYF.

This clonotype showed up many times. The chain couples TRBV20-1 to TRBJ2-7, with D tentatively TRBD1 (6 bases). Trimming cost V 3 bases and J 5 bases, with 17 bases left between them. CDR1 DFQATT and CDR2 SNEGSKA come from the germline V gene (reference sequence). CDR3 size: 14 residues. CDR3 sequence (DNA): TGCAGTGCTAGCTCTGGCAGGGGCATACACGAGCAGTACTTC. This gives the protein CSASSGRGIHEQYF.

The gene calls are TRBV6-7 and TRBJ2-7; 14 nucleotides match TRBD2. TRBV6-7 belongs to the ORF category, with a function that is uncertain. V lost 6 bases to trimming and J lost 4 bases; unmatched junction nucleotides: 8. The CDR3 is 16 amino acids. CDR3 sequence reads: CASSWRLAGGGYEQYF. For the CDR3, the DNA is TGTGCCAGCAGCTGGAGACTAGCGGGAGGGGGGTACGAGCAGTACTTC.

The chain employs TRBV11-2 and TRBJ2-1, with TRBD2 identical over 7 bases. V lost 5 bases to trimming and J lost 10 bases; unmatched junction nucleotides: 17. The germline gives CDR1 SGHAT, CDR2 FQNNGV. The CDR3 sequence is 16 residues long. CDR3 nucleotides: TGTGCCAGCAGCGCGCCGGGACTATCGGGCCTACAAGAGCAGTTCTTC. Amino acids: CASSAPGLSGLQEQFF.

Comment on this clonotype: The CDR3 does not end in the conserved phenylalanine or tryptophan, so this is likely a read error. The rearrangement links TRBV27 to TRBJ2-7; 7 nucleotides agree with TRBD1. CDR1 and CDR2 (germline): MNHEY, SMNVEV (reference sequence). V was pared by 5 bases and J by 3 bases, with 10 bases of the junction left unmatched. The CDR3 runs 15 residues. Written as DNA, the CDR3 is TGTGCCAGCAGTCCAGGGACAGTGGGGATCTACGAGCAGTACCTC. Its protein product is CASSPGTVGIYEQYL.

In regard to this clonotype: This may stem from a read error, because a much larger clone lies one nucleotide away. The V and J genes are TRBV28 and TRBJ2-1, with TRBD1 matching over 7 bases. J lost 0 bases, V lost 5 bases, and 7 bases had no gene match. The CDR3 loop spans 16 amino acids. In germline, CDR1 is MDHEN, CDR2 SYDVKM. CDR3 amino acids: CASSIRDRNSYNEQFF. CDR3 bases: TGTGCCAGCAGTATAAGGGACAGAAACTCCTACAATGAGCAGTTCTTC.

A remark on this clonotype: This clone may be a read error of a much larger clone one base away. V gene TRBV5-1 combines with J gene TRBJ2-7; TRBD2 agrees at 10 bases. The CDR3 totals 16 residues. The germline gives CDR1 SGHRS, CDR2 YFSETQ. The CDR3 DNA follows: TGCGCCAGCAGCCAACTTCCTAGCGGGAGTTCCTACGGGCAGTACTTC. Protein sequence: CASSQLPSGSSYGQYF.

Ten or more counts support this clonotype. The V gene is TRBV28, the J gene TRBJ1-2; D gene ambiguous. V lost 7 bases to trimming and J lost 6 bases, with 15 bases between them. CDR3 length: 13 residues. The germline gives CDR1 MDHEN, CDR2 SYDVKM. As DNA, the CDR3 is TGTGCCAGCACCACCACCCTAGACGATGGCTACACCTTC. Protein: CASTTTLDDGYTF.

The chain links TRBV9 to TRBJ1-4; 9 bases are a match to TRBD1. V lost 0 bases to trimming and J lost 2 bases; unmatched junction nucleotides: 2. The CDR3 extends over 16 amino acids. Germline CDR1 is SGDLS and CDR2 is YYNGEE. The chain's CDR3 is CASSVGTGGTNEKLFF. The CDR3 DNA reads TGTGCCAGCAGCGTAGGCACAGGGGGCACTAATGAAAAACTGTTTTTT.

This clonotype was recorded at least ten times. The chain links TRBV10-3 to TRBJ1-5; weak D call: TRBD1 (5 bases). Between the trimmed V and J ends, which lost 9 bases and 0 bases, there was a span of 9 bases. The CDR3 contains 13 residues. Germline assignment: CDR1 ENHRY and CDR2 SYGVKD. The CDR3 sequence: CAIGENSNQPQHF. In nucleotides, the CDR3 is TGTGCCATAGGGGAAAATAGCAATCAGCCCCAGCATTTT.

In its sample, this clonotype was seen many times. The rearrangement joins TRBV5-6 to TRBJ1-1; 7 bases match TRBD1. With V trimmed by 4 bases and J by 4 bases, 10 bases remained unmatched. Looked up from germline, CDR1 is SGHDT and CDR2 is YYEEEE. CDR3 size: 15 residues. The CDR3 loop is CASSTRGHWITEAFF. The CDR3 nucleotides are TGTGCCAGCAGCACTAGGGGGCATTGGATCACTGAAGCTTTCTTT.

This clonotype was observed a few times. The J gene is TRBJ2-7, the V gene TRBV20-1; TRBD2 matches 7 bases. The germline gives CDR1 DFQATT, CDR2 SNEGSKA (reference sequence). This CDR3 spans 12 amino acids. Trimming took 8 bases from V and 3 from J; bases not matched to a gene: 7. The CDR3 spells CSMLGGIYEQYF. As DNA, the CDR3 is TGCAGTATGCTGGGGGGGATCTACGAGCAGTACTTC.